This entry concerns a single T cell receptor (beta chain). Antigen: not known. The PCR had 60 Vbeta and 13 Jbeta primers. Repertoires were generated with immunoSEQ multiplex PCR, while TCRdb's copy carries only in-frame clones and drops some. This sample carries about 160,000 clones, under 80% of them seen once, and the ten largest clones take around 1.5%. The germline CDR1 and CDR2 sequences are MNHNY and SVGAGI (reference sequence). Trimming stripped 7 bases from V and 0 bases from J, with 9 bases between. The CDR3 has 14 residues. This specimen belongs to a study of cytomegalovirus exposure and HLA in healthy donors. General observations from the study: Later on, an analysis tied 18,000 or so TCR beta sequences to HLA alleles at 0.05 false discovery rate.

The V call is TRBV6-6, the J call TRBJ2-2, with D unclear. The sequence was collected from a young woman in good health and CMV-seronegative. Input material: PBMCs. The CDR3 DNA sequence: TGTGCCAGCAATTTGCCAGCGAACACCGGGGAGCTGTTTTTT. This sequence encodes CASNLPANTGELFF.